The TCR beta chain described here comes from a study of glioma-infiltrating T cells. Overall study results and limits: Tissue-blood divergence was below expectation in non-neoplastic patients, above in gliomas. Shared blood CDR3 signature motifs marked patients with low tissue-blood divergence.

CDR3 length equals 15 residues. Germline lookup yields CDR1 MDHEN and CDR2 SYDVKM. Details on this clonotype: Antigen: not known. At one of its ends the junction is not consistent with the germline gene, which may arise from a read error.

TCR alpha and beta CDR3 regions were amplified from RNA using iRepertoire nested multiplex PCR. Tissue mRNA or PBMC total RNA, roughly 85-450 ng, went into one-step reverse transcription and amplification. From the multiplex PCR reads, TCRdb called clonotypes with MiXCR, one entry per CDR3 protein. The repertoire has more than 300,000 distinct CDR3 sequences, around 38% of them found once; the top ten carry around 11%. The gene calls are TRBV28 and TRBJ2-7, with 12 bases identical to TRBD2. Sequenced: glioma tissue, nonneoplastic brain tissue, or PBMCs (not recorded which). This clonotype originated in a human donor with low-grade glioma or glioblastoma, undergoing nonglioma brain surgery, or in good health (not recorded which). DNA of the CDR3: TGTGCCAGCAGTTTTTCTAGCGGGAGGGGCTACGAGCAGTGCTTC. Protein: CASSFSSGRGYEQCF.